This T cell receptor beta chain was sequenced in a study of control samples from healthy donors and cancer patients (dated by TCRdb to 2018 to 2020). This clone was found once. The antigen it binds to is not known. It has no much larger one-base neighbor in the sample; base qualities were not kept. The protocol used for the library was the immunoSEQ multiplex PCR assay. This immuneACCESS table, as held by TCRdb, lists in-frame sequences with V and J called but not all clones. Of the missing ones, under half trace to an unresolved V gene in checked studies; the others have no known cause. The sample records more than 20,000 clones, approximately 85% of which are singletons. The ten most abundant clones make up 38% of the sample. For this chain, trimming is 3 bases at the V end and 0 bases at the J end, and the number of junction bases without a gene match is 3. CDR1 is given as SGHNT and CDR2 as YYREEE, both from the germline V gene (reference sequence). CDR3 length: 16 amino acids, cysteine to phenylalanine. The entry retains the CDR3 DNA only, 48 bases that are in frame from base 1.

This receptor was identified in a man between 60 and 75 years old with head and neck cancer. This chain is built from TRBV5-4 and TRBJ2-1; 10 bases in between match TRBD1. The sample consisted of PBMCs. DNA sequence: TGTGCCAGCAGCTGGGGACAGGGGAGCTCCTACAATGAGCAGTTCTTC. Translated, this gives CASSWGQGSSYNEQFF.